What follows are 32 T cell receptor beta chains derived from one specimen sequenced in a study of shared clonotypes between healthy human individuals. Sequencing used immunoSEQ multiplex PCR; TCRdb keeps in-frame clones, though not all of them. Of approximately 1,500,000 clones detected, under 99% appear once; the ten largest clones hold about 0.42%. Sample: naive CD4+ T cells sorted from blood. The subset here: CD45RA+ positively selected. Receptors originate from a man aged 30 to 45 in good health.

The chain is built from TRBV6-1 and TRBJ2-1, with TRBD2 matching 7 bases. The CDR3 totals 14 residues. With V trimmed by 7 bases and J by 14 bases, 17 bases remained unmatched. Per germline, CDR1 MNHNS and CDR2 SASEGT. In nucleotides, the CDR3 is TGTGCCAGCACTTTGGCTAGCGGAGTTTCCTTCGAGTTCTTC. This codes for CASTLASGVSFEFF.

About this clone: This may arise from a read error, as a much more abundant clone is one base away. Other DNA sequences in the sample encode the same CDR3. V is TRBV18 and J is TRBJ2-3; D uncertain. Looked up from germline, CDR1 is KGHSH and CDR2 is LQKENI. Trimming took off 1 base at V and 0 bases at J, with 2 bases between the two ends. This CDR3 spans 13 amino acids. CDR3 residues: CASSPLSTDTQYF. The CDR3 bases are TGTGCCAGCTCACCACTGAGCACAGATACGCAGTATTTT.

The chain joins TRBV4-1 to TRBJ2-3, with no clear D. Trimming left V 4 bases short and J 7 bases short, with 12 bases between. CDR1 and CDR2 (germline): MGHRA, YSYEKL. CDR3 length: 13 residues. The chain's CDR3 is CASSPLGPNTQYF. The CDR3 DNA is TGCGCCAGCAGCCCCTTGGGTCCCAATACGCAGTATTTT.

Remarks on this clone: Other DNA sequences of this sample code for an identical CDR3. The chain carries TRBV18 and TRBJ1-1; perhaps TRBD1 as D (5 bases). The CDR3 totals 13 residues. V was shortened by 3 bases and J by 3 bases, with 8 bases between the two germline ends. Germline CDR1 reads KGHSH; CDR2 reads LQKENI. CDR3 nucleotide sequence: TGTGCCAGCTCACCCAGGGTCGACACTGAAGCTTTCTTT. This codes for CASSPRVDTEAFF.

The chain employs TRBV5-5 and TRBJ2-7; 8 bases agree with TRBD1. The CDR3 consists of 18 residues. Germline V gives CDR1 SGHKS, CDR2 YYEKEE (reference sequence). J gave up 3 bases and V 2 bases, and 16 bases lay outside the gene matches. CDR3 in DNA: TGTGCCAGCAGCTTCGGGCCCAGGGGGCTGCAGGGAAGCTACGAGCAGTACTTC. Translation: CASSFGPRGLQGSYEQYF.

The rearrangement joins TRBV27 to TRBJ2-7; 12 nucleotides agree with TRBD2. This CDR3 spans 18 amino acids. Germline CDR1 reads MNHEY; CDR2 reads SMNVEV (reference sequence). The ends lost 0 bases at V and 2 bases at J; junction bases unmatched: 8. Written as DNA, the CDR3 is TGTGCCAGCAGTTTATCGTCTAGCGGGAGGGCCCTGACCTACGAGCAGTACTTC. Its translation is CASSLSSSGRALTYEQYF.

As regards this clone: The same CDR3 can be traced to other DNA sequences in this sample. The chain has TRBV5-1 and TRBJ1-2; tentative D call: TRBD1 (5 bases). Germline V gene lookup returns CDR1 SGHRS and CDR2 YFSETQ. V was cut by 0 bases and J by 5 bases, with 8 bases left in between. The CDR3 spans 13 residues. CDR3 sequence reads: CASSLDPGYGYTF. The CDR3, as DNA: TGCGCCAGCAGCTTGGATCCAGGGTATGGCTACACCTTC.

The J gene is TRBJ2-2, the V gene TRBV19; 8 nucleotides align to TRBD1. Germline CDR1 and CDR2: LNHDA and SQIVND (reference sequence). The CDR3 spans 16 residues. The ends lost 3 bases at V and 0 bases at J; junction bases unmatched: 3. In DNA form, the CDR3 reads TGTGCCAGTAGTATGCCGACAGGGGCGAACACCGGGGAGCTGTTTTTT. Translating gives CASSMPTGANTGELFF.

This chain connects TRBV4-3 to TRBJ2-7, with 14 bases fitting TRBD2. The length of the CDR3 is 19 residues. Trimming cost V 5 bases and J 2 bases; bases outside gene matches: 14. Germline CDR1 is LGHNA and CDR2 is YSLEER. The CDR3 nucleotides read TGCGCCAGCAGCAGGCGACTAGCGGGAGGGCTCCTAATAACCTACGAGCAGTACTTC. Translating it yields CASSRRLAGGLLITYEQYF.

This chain joins TRBV11-2 and TRBJ1-1; no definite D call. The V end lost 5 bases, the J end lost 4 bases, and 20 bases lay between the germline ends. Germline CDR1 SGHAT, CDR2 FQNNGV. The CDR3 length is 16 residues. CDR3 coding DNA: TGTGCCAGCAGCATCGCCTCGCCGGGGAGAGGCACTGAAGCTTTCTTT. Amino acids: CASSIASPGRGTEAFF.

This chain uses TRBV2 with TRBJ2-3; 8 bases are a match to TRBD2. The CDR3 runs 12 residues. Germline V gives CDR1 SNHLY, CDR2 FYNNEI. Germline trimming cut 5 bases from V and 12 bases from J; bases unmatched to any gene: 7. This CDR3 is CASSSLSGGQYF. Written as DNA, the CDR3 is TGTGCCAGCAGTTCTCTCAGCGGGGGCCAGTATTTT.

This chain connects TRBV11-2 to TRBJ2-1; 10 bases are shared with TRBD2. Per germline, CDR1 SGHAT and CDR2 FQNNGV. This CDR3 is built from 15 residues. The V segment lost 5 bases and the J segment 5 bases; nucleotides outside the gene matches: 6. CDR3 in DNA: TGTGCCAGCAGCGATCTGGGACTAGCGCACAATGAGCAGTTCTTC. Its translation: CASSDLGLAHNEQFF.

The chain combines TRBV10-3 with TRBJ2-7; D gene uncertain. Trimming stripped 3 bases from V and 7 bases from J, with 13 bases between. The CDR3 runs to 13 residues. Per the germline V gene, CDR1 is ENHRY and CDR2 is SYGVKD. For the CDR3, the DNA is TGTGCCATCAGTGAAGGCAGTCTTAGGGAGCAGTACTTC. It encodes CAISEGSLREQYF.

This chain uses TRBV5-4 with TRBJ2-7; D unresolved. The V and J ends lost 4 bases and 1 base respectively, with 9 bases between them. From germline, CDR1 is SGHNT and CDR2 YYREEE (reference sequence). The CDR3 spans 13 residues. The CDR3 is CASSARISYEQYF. Here the CDR3 DNA reads TGTGCCAGCAGCGCCCGTATTTCCTACGAGCAGTACTTC.

The chain links TRBV7-9 to TRBJ2-3, with no clear D. V was shortened by 1 base and J by 3 bases, with 14 bases between the two germline ends. The CDR3 is 16 amino acids. Germline V lookup: CDR1 SEHNR, CDR2 FQNEAQ (reference sequence). The CDR3 region is CASSLELHGSTDTQYF. The CDR3, as DNA: TGTGCCAGCAGCTTAGAGTTGCACGGGTCGACAGATACGCAGTATTTT.

This clone was recorded only once. This chain joins TRBV7-9 and TRBJ2-6; D not certain. The CDR3 length is 13 residues. The germline CDR1 and CDR2 sequences are SEHNR and FQNEAQ (reference sequence). Trimming cost V 7 bases and J 4 bases, with 8 bases left between them. The DNA for the CDR3 is TGTGCCAGCAACCCGTCCGGGGCCAACGTCCTGACTTTC. Residues: CASNPSGANVLTF.

The gene calls are TRBV29-1 and TRBJ2-5; the D gene is possibly TRBD1 (6 bases). The V end was cut by 4 bases, the J end by 4 bases, with 13 bases between. CDR1 is SQVTM, CDR2 ANQGSEA, per germline. The CDR3 covers 13 residues. The CDR3 reads CSVASGVGETQYF. The CDR3 nucleotides are TGCAGCGTTGCATCAGGGGTTGGAGAGACCCAGTACTTC.

The J gene is TRBJ2-7, the V gene TRBV11-2; no clear D. The CDR3 loop spans 14 amino acids. The germline V gene has CDR1 SGHAT and CDR2 FQNNGV. Between the trimmed V and J ends, which lost 2 bases and 2 bases, there was a span of 10 bases. Written as DNA, the CDR3 is TGTGCCAGCAGCTTATCGTCAGGAGCCTACGAGCAGTACTTC. This codes for CASSLSSGAYEQYF.

The J gene is TRBJ2-1, the V gene TRBV4-1, with D perhaps TRBD2 (6 bases). The CDR3 is 15 residues long. The ends were cut back, 4 bases at V and 6 bases at J, with 16 bases in the middle. The germline V gene has CDR1 MGHRA and CDR2 YSYEKL. CDR3 in DNA: TGCGCCAGCAGCCCCCGGGACTCAGGGAGCAATGAGCAGTTCTTC. As protein: CASSPRDSGSNEQFF.

CDR3 sequence (DNA): TGTGCCAGCAGGTCAGACAGCCAGTCCTACTTC. Protein: CASRSDSQSYF. The V call is TRBV6-6, the J call TRBJ2-7, with a possible D match to TRBD1 (5 bases). The germline V and J ends were trimmed by 6 bases and 13 bases, with 16 bases remaining between them. The CDR3 totals 11 residues. CDR1 and CDR2 from the germline V gene are MNHNY and SVGAGI (reference sequence).

This clone came up once. The chain joins TRBV14 to TRBJ2-2; possible D gene TRBD2, 5 bases. V lost 5 bases, J lost 3 bases, and 10 bases lay in between. The CDR3 extends over 14 amino acids. CDR1 and CDR2 (germline): SGHDN, FVKESK. The CDR3 DNA is TGTGCCAGCAGCTTAACTAGAGACACCGGGGAGCTGTTTTTT. Protein product: CASSLTRDTGELFF. The variable domain in full, with the rest retrieved from reference TRBV14 and TRBJ2-2, is EAGVTQFPSHSVIEKGQTVTLRCDPISGHDNLYWYRRVMGKEIKFLLHFVKESKQDESGMPNNRFLAERTGGTYSTLKVQPAELEDSGVYFCASSLTRDTGELFFGEGSRLTVL.

This chain joins TRBV29-1 and TRBJ2-7; 10 positions match TRBD1. CDR1 and CDR2 from the germline V gene are SQVTM and ANQGSEA. V lost 6 bases, J lost 6 bases, and 14 bases stayed unmatched. The CDR3 totals 15 residues. CDR3 loop: CSVTYRQGAPGEQYF. As DNA, the CDR3 is TGCAGCGTAACATACCGACAGGGGGCGCCCGGCGAGCAGTACTTC.

The chain combines TRBV2 with TRBJ2-7, with TRBD2 matching 7 bases. V was pared by 4 bases and J by 0 bases, with 3 bases of the junction left unmatched. CDR1 and CDR2 (germline): SNHLY, FYNNEI. The CDR3 totals 14 residues. Here the CDR3 reads CASSVRTSSYEQYF. As DNA, the CDR3 is TGTGCCAGCAGTGTTCGGACTAGCTCCTACGAGCAGTACTTC.

The rearrangement uses TRBV5-6 and TRBJ2-3; D is uncertain. Germline values: CDR1 SGHDT, CDR2 YYEEEE. The CDR3 spans 13 residues. Trimming removed 0 bases from V and 4 bases from J, with 6 bases in between. In DNA form, the CDR3 reads TGTGCCAGCAGCTTGGTTAAGGCAGATACGCAGTATTTT. It encodes CASSLVKADTQYF. The whole variable domain, remainder taken from reference TRBV5-6 and TRBJ2-3, is DAGVTQSPTHLIKTRGQQVTLRCSPKSGHDTVSWYQQALGQGPQFIFQYYEEEERQRGNFPDRFSGHQFPNYSSELNVNALLLGDSALYLCASSLVKADTQYFGPGTRLTVL.

The V call is TRBV7-9, the J call TRBJ2-3; the match to TRBD2 covers 8 bases. V shed 2 bases and J 1 base; nucleotides not matched to a gene: 5. The length of the CDR3 is 16 residues. Germline-derived CDR1 and CDR2 are SEHNR and FQNEAQ (reference sequence). CDR3 loop: CASSLPAGGGTDTQYF. The CDR3 DNA reads TGTGCCAGCAGCTTACCCGCGGGAGGCGGCACAGATACGCAGTATTTT.

V gene TRBV28 combines with J gene TRBJ1-1, with 9 bases fitting TRBD1. Per germline, CDR1 MDHEN and CDR2 SYDVKM. CDR3 size: 16 residues. Germline trimming cut 5 bases from V and 0 bases from J; bases unmatched to any gene: 7. CDR3 amino acids: CASSLPGQGMNTEAFF. The CDR3 DNA follows: TGTGCCAGCAGTCTCCCGGGACAGGGTATGAACACTGAAGCTTTCTTT. Full variable domain (rest looked up from reference TRBV28 and TRBJ1-1): DVKVTQSSRYLVKRTGEKVFLECVQDMDHENMFWYRQDPGLGLRLIYFSYDVKMKEKGDIPEGYSVSREKKERFSLILESASTNQTSMYLCASSLPGQGMNTEAFFGQGTRLTVV.

J is TRBJ2-5 and V is TRBV18; D is possibly TRBD1 (6 bases). V lost 3 bases to trimming and J lost 1 base, with 12 bases between them. This CDR3 contains 15 residues. Germline V lookup: CDR1 KGHSH, CDR2 LQKENI. For the CDR3, the DNA is TGTGCCAGCTCACCGAACCGGGACATCCAAGAGACCCAGTACTTC. Translating gives CASSPNRDIQETQYF.

Note on this clone: Different DNA sequences within this sample yield the same CDR3. The V and J genes are TRBV7-9 and TRBJ1-2; TRBD1 matches 8 bases. The CDR3 length is 15 residues. V shed 1 base and J 0 bases; nucleotides not matched to a gene: 1. Germline CDR1 reads SEHNR; CDR2 reads FQNEAQ (reference sequence). The CDR3 reads CASSLGTGSNYGYTF. Here the CDR3 DNA reads TGTGCCAGCAGCTTAGGGACAGGGTCTAACTATGGCTACACCTTC.

V gene TRBV10-3 combines with J gene TRBJ1-3, with 8 bases lining up with TRBD1. J lost 2 bases, V lost 6 bases, and 15 bases had no gene match. Germline V gene sequence: CDR1 ENHRY, CDR2 SYGVKD. The CDR3 is 18 residues long. The CDR3 DNA sequence: TGTGCCATCAGCCCGGGACAGGCGGGAACCCTTACTGGAAACACCATATATTTT. This encodes CAISPGQAGTLTGNTIYF.

V is TRBV6-1 and J is TRBJ2-1; D gene uncertain. The germline V gene has CDR1 MNHNS and CDR2 SASEGT. CDR3 size: 12 residues. Between the trimmed V and J ends, which lost 7 bases and 7 bases, there was a span of 11 bases. The CDR3 coding sequence is TGTGCCAGCACCCGACAAGGGAATGAGCAGTTCTTC. This encodes CASTRQGNEQFF.

With regard to this clone: The same CDR3 arises from other DNA sequences in this sample as well. The rearrangement uses TRBV28 and TRBJ2-1; D ambiguous. Germline lookup yields CDR1 MDHEN and CDR2 SYDVKM. This CDR3 is built from 12 residues. V was trimmed by 1 base and J by 8 bases, leaving 6 bases between them. The CDR3, as DNA: TGTGCCAGCAGTTTATTGAGAGATGAGCAGTTCTTC. Protein product: CASSLLRDEQFF.

The chain has TRBV29-1 and TRBJ2-1, with D perhaps TRBD1 (5 bases). Germline assignment: CDR1 SQVTM and CDR2 ANQGSEA. CDR3 length equals 16 residues. Trimming cost V 6 bases and J 5 bases, with 23 bases left between them. The CDR3: CSVGVREPSIHNEQFF. CDR3 in DNA: TGCAGCGTGGGCGTCAGGGAACCGTCTATACACAATGAGCAGTTCTTC.